This T cell receptor (beta chain) derives from a study of T cells in women clearing cervical HPV infection. Findings and limits, study-wide: TRBV6-7 abundance was lower in cases than controls (about 0.099% versus 0.16%). Timing of associations relative to infection is unclear; T-cell subsets were not isolated.

Comment on this clone: Its target is unknown. The read ends 3 residues early relative to the CDR3; the germline J gene fills the gap.

All participants had a single incident cervical HPV16 infection, and prevalent HPV16 infections were excluded. Clones were sequenced by immunoSEQ multiplex PCR, and TCRdb holds only the in-frame ones, with some missing. Seen in this sample are approximately 40,000 clones; the ten most common clones hold about 7.3%. This CDR3 comprises 16 residues. The V gene lost 5 bases and the J gene lost 5 bases, with 19 bases spanning the gap. Germline values: CDR1 LNHDA, CDR2 SQIVND (reference sequence). The sequence derives from a woman between 18 and 69 years old with a cervical HPV16 infection that either progressed to CIN3+ or cleared (not recorded which). The sequenced sample consisted of blood buffy coat. The chain couples TRBV19 to TRBJ2-1; a weak D match, TRBD2 (5 bases). The sequenced part of the CDR3 DNA is TGTGCCAGTAGTCTCTCCGGGGAGAGAGAAAACAATGAG. It codes for CASSLSGERENNE. The complete CDR3 reads CASSLSGERENNEQFF.